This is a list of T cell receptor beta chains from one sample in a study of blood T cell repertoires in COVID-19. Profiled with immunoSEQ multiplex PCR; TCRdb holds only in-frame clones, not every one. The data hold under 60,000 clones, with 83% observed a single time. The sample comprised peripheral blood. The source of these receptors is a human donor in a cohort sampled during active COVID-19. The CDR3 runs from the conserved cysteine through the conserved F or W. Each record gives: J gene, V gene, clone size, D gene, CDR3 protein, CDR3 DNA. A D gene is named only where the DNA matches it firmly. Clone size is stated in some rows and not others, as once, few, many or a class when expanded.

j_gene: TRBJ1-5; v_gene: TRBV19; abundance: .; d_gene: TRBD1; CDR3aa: CASSPFKDRGFGNQPQHF; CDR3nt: TGTGCCAGTTCTCCTTTCAAGGACAGGGGATTTGGCAATCAGCCCCAGCATTTT
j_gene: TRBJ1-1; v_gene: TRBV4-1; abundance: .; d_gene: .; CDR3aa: CASSQRTMNTEAFF; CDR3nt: TGCGCCAGCAGCCAGAGGACAATGAACACTGAAGCTTTCTTT
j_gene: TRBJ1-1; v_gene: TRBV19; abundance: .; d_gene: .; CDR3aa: CASRRRIEAFF; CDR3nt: TGTGCCAGTAGGAGGAGAATTGAAGCTTTCTTT
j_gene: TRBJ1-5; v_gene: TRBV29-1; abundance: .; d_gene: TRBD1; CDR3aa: CSVETGARGRHF; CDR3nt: TGCAGCGTAGAAACAGGGGCACGGGGTCGGCATTTT
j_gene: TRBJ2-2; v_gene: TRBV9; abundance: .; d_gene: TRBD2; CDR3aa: CASSVSGGTGELFF; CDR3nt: TGTGCCAGCAGCGTGTCGGGAGGAACCGGGGAGCTGTTTTTT
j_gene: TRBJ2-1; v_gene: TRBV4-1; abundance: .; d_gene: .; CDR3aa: CASSQGLLRKVLYNEQFF; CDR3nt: TGCGCCAGCAGCCAAGGTTTGTTGCGGAAGGTCCTTTACAATGAGCAGTTCTTC
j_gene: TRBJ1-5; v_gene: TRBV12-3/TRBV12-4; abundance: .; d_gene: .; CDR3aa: CASSLSGNQPQHF; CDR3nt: TGTGCCAGCAGTTTGTCAGGGAATCAGCCCCAGCATTTT
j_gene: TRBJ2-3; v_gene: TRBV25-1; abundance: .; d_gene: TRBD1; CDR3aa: CASGTDRGVADTQYF; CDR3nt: TGTGCCAGCGGAACGGACAGGGGGGTCGCAGATACGCAGTATTTT
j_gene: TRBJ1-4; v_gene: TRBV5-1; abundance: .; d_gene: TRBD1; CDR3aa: CASSPGQGGEKLFF; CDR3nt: TGCGCCAGCAGCCCTGGACAGGGTGGAGAAAAACTGTTTTTT
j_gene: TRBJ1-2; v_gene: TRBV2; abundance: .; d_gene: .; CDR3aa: CASTAKQNYGYTF; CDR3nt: TGTGCCAGCACCGCCAAACAGAACTATGGCTACACCTTC
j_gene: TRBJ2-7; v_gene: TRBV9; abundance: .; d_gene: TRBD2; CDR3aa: CASSVAAGGVEQYF; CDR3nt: TGTGCCAGCAGCGTAGCCGCGGGAGGGGTCGAGCAGTACTTC
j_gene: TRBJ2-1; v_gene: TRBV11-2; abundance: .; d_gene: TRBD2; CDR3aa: CASSPGAGRDNEQFF; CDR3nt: TGTGCCAGCAGCCCCGGGGCAGGGAGGGACAATGAGCAGTTCTTC
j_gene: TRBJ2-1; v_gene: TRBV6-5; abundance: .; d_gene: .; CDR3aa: CASGSQRQFF; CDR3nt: TGTGCCTCCGGGTCACAACGGCAGTTCTTC
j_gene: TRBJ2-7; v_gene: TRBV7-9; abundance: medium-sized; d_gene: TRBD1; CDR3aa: CAIPLPGQDYEQYF; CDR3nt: TGTGCCATCCCACTACCGGGACAGGACTACGAGCAGTACTTC
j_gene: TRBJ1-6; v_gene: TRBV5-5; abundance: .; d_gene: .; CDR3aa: CASSLPGETSPLHF; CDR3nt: TGTGCCAGCAGCTTACCAGGGGAAACTTCACCCCTCCACTTT
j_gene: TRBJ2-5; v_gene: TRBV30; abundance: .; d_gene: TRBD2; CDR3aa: CAWRQAGSQETQYF; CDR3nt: TGTGCCTGGAGACAAGCGGGGAGCCAAGAGACCCAGTACTTC
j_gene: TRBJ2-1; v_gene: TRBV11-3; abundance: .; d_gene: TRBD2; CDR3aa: CASSSRLADNEQFF; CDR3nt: TGTGCCAGCAGCTCCCGACTAGCGGACAATGAGCAGTTCTTC
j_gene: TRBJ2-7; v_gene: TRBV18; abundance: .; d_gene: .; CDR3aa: CASSPTGTFYEQYF; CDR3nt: TGTGCCAGCTCACCCACCGGGACATTTTACGAGCAGTACTTC
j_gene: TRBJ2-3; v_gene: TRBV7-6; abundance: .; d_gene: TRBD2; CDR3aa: CASSFGAGRGTDTQYF; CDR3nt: TGTGCCAGCAGCTTCGGGGCGGGGAGGGGCACAGATACGCAGTATTTT
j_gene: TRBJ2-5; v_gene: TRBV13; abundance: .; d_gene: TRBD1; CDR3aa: CASSLPRGKGETQYF; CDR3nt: TGTGCCAGCAGCTTACCCAGGGGGAAAGGAGAGACCCAGTACTTC
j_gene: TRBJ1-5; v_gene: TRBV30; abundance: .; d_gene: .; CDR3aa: CAWSDGQINQPQHF; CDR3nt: TGTGCCTGGAGTGATGGACAGATTAATCAGCCCCAGCATTTT
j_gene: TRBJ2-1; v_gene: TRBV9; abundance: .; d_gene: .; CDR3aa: CASSGGGLEYNEQFF; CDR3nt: TGTGCCAGCAGCGGAGGCGGACTGGAATACAATGAGCAGTTCTTC